This T cell receptor beta chain was identified during a study of metastatic and nonmetastatic thyroid tumors (dated by TCRdb to the early 2020s). With respect to the entire study: Repertoires from peripheral blood and from tumor or nodule tissue samples of malignant and benign thyroid patients were compared.

Reading the germline V gene gives CDR1 MDHEN and CDR2 SYDVKM. V has 5 bases trimmed and J has 4 bases trimmed; junction bases matching no gene number 6. The CDR3, from cysteine to phenylalanine, totals 15 residues. Only the CDR3 region is kept as DNA, spanning 45 bases read in frame from base 1. The full study reports these points: In both blood and tumor samples, malignant tumors were reported to have significantly higher TCR beta diversity than benign nodules.

Before undergoing thyroid surgery, none of the patients had been given any kind of treatment. Using T-cell receptor beta sequencing, the researchers looked back retrospectively at clinical samples from patients, gathered between about 2012 and 2018. This clone was observed a few times. The antigen it binds to is not known. Per-base quality was not reported, and no clone a single base away is much larger than it. Library preparation employed PCR. The instrument given in TCRdb is Illumina HiSeq 4000. High-throughput sequencing was used to profile the TCR beta-chain CDR3 region of every patient. The paper's processing steps were these. CDR3 differences across clinicopathological groups were used to build a classifier for discriminating distant-metastatic papillary thyroid cancer patients. The Shannon index was used to assess repertoire diversity, and the Morisita-Horn index was used to assess tumor-blood repertoire similarity. TCRdb took the public reads, trimmed them with fastp at Q25, ran MiXCR for clone calling and kept in-frame beta chains. TCRdb assigned the V and J calls; the authors' analysis was not used. Within this sample are 3,700 or so clones, with around 40% of them counted one time only. Clones ranked in the top ten supply 37% of the sample.

The chain couples TRBV28 to TRBJ2-7; 12 bases in the junction line up with TRBD1. Source material: tumor tissue. The sequence was obtained from a male donor with papillary thyroid cancer or a benign thyroid nodule (not recorded which). Some clones in this sample may be carry-over from other donors' samples. The DNA reads as follows: TGTGCCAGCAGTAACCGGGACAGGGGGCCGTACGAGCAGTACTTC. Translation gives CASSNRDRGPYEQYF.